These T cell receptor beta chains were read from a single sample in a study of T cell responses to AZD1222 COVID-19 vaccine. Some clones are missing from TCRdb's copy, which holds only in-frame ones; the method was immunoSEQ multiplex PCR. Of about 150,000 clones detected, approximately 91% appear once; the ten largest clones hold approximately 3.6%. The sequenced sample was peripheral blood, obtained 28 days after the second AZD1222 dose. These receptors all come from an adult who received the AZD1222 COVID-19 vaccine. CDR3s leave out the opening cysteine and the closing phenylalanine or tryptophan. The order of the fields is J gene, V gene, D gene, clone size, CDR3 protein. A D gene is named only where the DNA matches it firmly. The size of a clone is reported for some rows only, either as once, few or many, or as a class for expanded clones.

>TRBJ2-7|TRBV11-2|NA|NA
ASSSLTGSYEQY
>TRBJ2-2|TRBV4-3|NA|NA
ASSQDMRGGTGDTGELF
>TRBJ2-5|TRBV11-2|NA|NA
ASSSIGGQETQY
>TRBJ2-2|TRBV7-7|NA|once
ASSLAVTGKTNTGELF
>TRBJ2-6|TRBV5-1|NA|NA
ASRQSSGANVLT
>TRBJ2-3|TRBV25-1|NA|NA
ASSESLDTDTQY
>TRBJ1-5|TRBV24-1|NA|NA
ATRYVRRPQH
>TRBJ2-5|TRBV2|NA|once
ASRGVGRTLQETQY
>TRBJ2-7|TRBV7-9|TRBD1|NA
ASSARTPGTEGYEQY
>TRBJ2-5|TRBV5-5|NA|NA
ASSLATRETQY
>TRBJ1-4|TRBV6-2/TRBV6-3|NA|once
ASSPWGEKLF
>TRBJ1-2|TRBV19|NA|NA
ASSMTEFIGYT
>TRBJ1-2|TRBV20-1|NA|NA
SAKTGIGYT
>TRBJ2-5|TRBV19|TRBD1|NA
ASSAGRTGGGETQY
>TRBJ2-5|TRBV19|NA|NA
ASSHRGVQETQY
>TRBJ1-6|TRBV5-1|NA|NA
ASSLQGPGRLSNSPLH
>TRBJ2-3|TRBV4-2|NA|NA
ASSQVSGFITDTQY
>TRBJ1-5|TRBV12-3/TRBV12-4|NA|NA
ASSRTAGQPQH
>TRBJ1-4|TRBV7-2|TRBD1|NA
ASSFGTGDEKLF
>TRBJ2-3|TRBV18|NA|NA
ASSPSPLTEDTFTDTQY
>TRBJ2-3|TRBV5-1|TRBD2|NA
ASSLGTSGRQTDTQY
>TRBJ2-3|TRBV2|TRBD1|NA
ASSLDRGGTDTQY
>TRBJ2-7|TRBV4-2|NA|NA
ASSQDPVVSYEQY
>TRBJ2-3|TRBV19|NA|NA
ASSDGGPTDTQY
>TRBJ2-1|TRBV7-2|NA|NA
ASSLARTVSYNEQF
>TRBJ2-5|TRBV5-1|TRBD1|NA
ASSFPGTGQETQY
>TRBJ2-3|TRBV5-1|TRBD1|NA
ASSVDRGHADTQY
>TRBJ1-5|TRBV5-4|TRBD1|few
ASSSPPGQGQSNQPQH
>TRBJ2-2|TRBV11-3|TRBD1|NA
ASSPHGTGGVGELF
>TRBJ1-6|TRBV10-2|NA|NA
ASSRYRDNNSPLH
>TRBJ2-1|TRBV7-9|NA|NA
ASSLGGEVSYNEQF
>TRBJ1-1|TRBV18|TRBD1|NA
ASSPRSGQGTNTEAF
>TRBJ2-1|TRBV30|TRBD1|NA
AWSWTGYNEQF
>TRBJ1-2|TRBV11-3|TRBD1|NA
ASSSGQGGGYT
>TRBJ1-1|TRBV12-5|NA|NA
ASFSGSSLSEAF